Given below is one T cell receptor (beta chain) in context. Its antigen is currently unknown. One end of the junction does not line up with germline, which may come from a read error. These data are taken from a study of T cells in Graves' hyperthyroidism and ophthalmopathy. Study summary: Peripheral blood was collected at initial diagnosis, before any treatment.

Researchers took RNA transcripts and amplified the TCR beta CDR3 regions from them. TCR CDR3 underwent first-round RT-PCR with the HTBI primer set. MiXCR was run by TCRdb on the multiplex PCR reads, yielding one entry per CDR3 protein. The sample records around 690,000 distinct CDR3 sequences, 17% being singletons. Stable Graves' hyperthyroidism meant no ophthalmopathy progression within 18 months. Newly diagnosed patients aged 18 to 65 had hyperthyroidism of under 2 months' duration. Study conclusions and caveats: Most thyroid-expanded clonotypes above 0.001 were also found in blood.

Germline CDR1 MNHEY, CDR2 SVGAGI. This CDR3 has 16 amino acids. Sequencing used blood. This TCR was recovered from a man in his forties or fifties with Graves' hyperthyroidism. The rearrangement uses TRBV6-5 and TRBJ2-1; D not certain. The CDR3 sequence is CAGSYSPAYSYNEQFF. In DNA form, the CDR3 reads TGTGCCGGCAGTTACTCTCCCGCTTACTCCTACAATGAGCAGTTCTTC.